The sequence of this TCR beta chain was determined in a study of T cell responses to AZD1222 COVID-19 vaccine. The germline CDR1 and CDR2 sequences are SGHAT and FQNNGV. Germline trimming cut 5 bases from V and 13 bases from J; bases unmatched to any gene: 5. This CDR3 is 13 amino acids long. Sequencing was performed with immunoSEQ multiplex PCR; in TCRdb, only in-frame clones are kept and a portion is missing. Here the sample spans fewer than 110,000 clones, around 87% being singletons. Material: peripheral blood, obtained on day 0 of AZD1222 vaccination. This sequence was found in an adult in good health. This sequence joins TRBV11-2 and TRBJ2-1; 13 bases align to TRBD2. CDR3 region: CASSTGLAGTQFF. The CDR3 bases are TGTGCCAGCAGCACGGGACTAGCGGGAACTCAGTTCTTC.